This T cell receptor (beta chain) was identified during a study of cytomegalovirus exposure and HLA in healthy donors. The study's findings and limits: According to the study, about 180 TCR beta chains were cytomegalovirus-associated.

The PCR employed 60 Vbeta primers together with 13 Jbeta primers. TCRdb's table, derived via immunoSEQ multiplex PCR, lists solely in-frame clones and lacks some. The sample consists of around 97,000 clones, approximately 70% of them appearing once. This CDR3 has 15 amino acids. CDR1 SGHRS and CDR2 YFSETQ come from the germline V gene. Germline trimming cut 7 bases from V and 1 base from J; bases unmatched to any gene: 9. With respect to this clone: The antigen remains unidentified.

This sequence joins TRBV5-1 and TRBJ1-1; 8 bases fit TRBD1. The sample consisted of PBMCs. This TCR derives from a woman aged 45-59 years in good health and CMV-seronegative. The CDR3 sequence: CASSMLQGANTEAFF. The CDR3 coding sequence is TGCGCCAGCTCCATGTTGCAGGGGGCGAACACTGAAGCTTTCTTT.